This T cell receptor beta chain was sequenced during a study of T cell responses to AZD1222 COVID-19 vaccine (dated by TCRdb to the early 2020s). At the level of the whole study: A total of 233 trial participants underwent TCR sequencing, of whom nearly 210 had received two doses of AZD1222 and about 26 had received two doses of the MenACWY control vaccine. Trial participants were enrolled into age subgroups of 18-55, 56-69 and 70-plus years, which contained around 150, 29 and 61 TCR-sequenced participants, respectively.

What the research found in general, with its limitations: Conclusions about previously exposed vaccinees were limited because only six or seven AZD1222 recipients were SARS-CoV-2 seropositive at baseline. CD4 TCRs associated with the vaccine covered the entire spike protein, and the dominant responses were in regions 160-218 and 743-854. Most participants were white British and females outnumbered males, and the authors suggested that clonal diversity may have been underestimated. A significant rise in spike-specific TCR breadth and depth was observed after two AZD1222 doses relative to day 0 and relative to MenACWY recipients. Epitopes outside the regions mutated in the B.1.351 and B.1.1.7 variants were reportedly recognized by nearly half of the unique spike-specific TCRs. Because no samples from the day 14 peak response were available, repertoires could be characterized only after the peak T cell response. The 56-69-year group was small, and its depth increase did not reach significance, likely because of low power.

A remark on this clone: This receptor's antigen is unknown. No clone much larger than this one lies a single base away; base qualities are absent.

The CDR3 covers 15 residues, taking in both the cysteine and the phenylalanine. The only DNA kept is the CDR3, 45 bases in frame from the first base. Unmatched junction bases come to 5, with V trimmed by 0 bases and J by 5 bases. CDR1 and CDR2, looked up from the germline V gene, are SGDLS and YYNGEE. The intended sense of this specimen's time point label: about 28 days (+/-7) after the second vaccine dose. AZD1222 recipients with second doses at about 4 weeks or about 12 weeks were pooled, because spike-specific TCR depth and breadth did not differ between schedules. Vaccinee samples came from UK trials COV001 and COV002, including a single-blind randomized controlled phase 2/3 trial of AZD1222 (ChAdOx1 nCoV-19) in healthy adults. Trial participant PBMC samples were collected at day 0 and day 28 after the second dose for TCRbeta chain sequencing. The CDR3 regions of human TCRbeta chains were analyzed by immunosequencing. Per the authors' processing: TCRs in the repertoires were compared against a reference library of SARS-CoV-2-specific TCRs that had been generated with the MIRA antigen-specificity platform. Breadth meant the fraction of unique TCRs that were SARS-CoV-2-associated, whereas depth meant the fraction of total T cells that were SARS-CoV-2-associated. Using the MIRA data, every spike-specific TCR was mapped to the spike region that the TCR reacted to and assigned to either a CD4 or a CD8 class. Log10-transformed breadth and depth values were compared by one-way ANOVA with Sidak's multiple comparisons tests. TCRdb holds this immuneACCESS table with in-frame rearrangements only. Some clones are missing; in checked studies, unresolved V genes explain under half, and the rest has no known cause. The DNA gave D and trimming, while V, J and clone size come from that table. The sample yields approximately 100,000 clones; roughly 86% were counted once. Less than 4.5% of the sample goes to the ten largest clones.

The V gene is TRBV9 and the J gene is TRBJ2-7; 10 bases in between match TRBD2. The sequence came from an adult who received the AZD1222 COVID-19 vaccine. The sequences come from peripheral blood, collected 28 days after the second AZD1222 dose. The DNA sequence is as follows: TGTGCCAGCAGCGTAGGAACTAGCGGGAATCACGAGCAGTACTTC. Its protein reads: CASSVGTSGNHEQYF.